This record concerns one T cell receptor beta chain sequence. Its target is not known. The data derive from a study of T cell repertoires in cytomegalovirus infection. Overall study: Matching HLA type and CMV infection were both indicated by public TCR beta signatures. Study observations and caveats: The ex vivo response was dominated by HLA-C-restricted CMV-specific TCR beta clonotypes. Cumulative public TCR beta family frequency identified CMV carriers with the relevant HLA.

Germline V gene data show CDR1 as SGHDT and CDR2 as YYEEEE. This CDR3 spans 12 amino acids. V gave up 7 bases and J gave up 2 bases, with 9 bases separating them. Each CDR3 protein is one row after TCRdb ran MiXCR on the reads. The table shows some 920,000 distinct CDR3 sequences, with roughly a third occurring only once. Sequenced material: cultured CD8+ T cells from PBMCs, taken from culture after CMV antigen stimulation. The chain links TRBV5-6 to TRBJ1-1; no clear D gene. This clonotype was obtained from a human donor in good health (CMV status not recorded). Some clones in this sample may be carry-over from other donors' samples. In DNA, the CDR3 is TGTGCCAGCTCTTGGCAAAACACTGAAGCTTTCTTT. Its protein product is CASSWQNTEAFF.